The 28 T cell receptor beta chains presented below share a single source sample, sequenced in a study of T cell responses to AZD1222 COVID-19 vaccine. Only in-frame clones appear in the TCRdb table, and some are missing; sequencing was by immunoSEQ multiplex PCR. The data contain about 180,000 clones, 90% to 95% of them seen just once; the ten biggest clones take up around 1%. The source was peripheral blood, collected 28 days after the second dose of the MenACWY control vaccine. Receptor source: an adult who received the MenACWY meningococcal vaccine as a control.

The J gene is TRBJ1-6, the V gene TRBV5-1; 7 positions match TRBD1. With V trimmed by 1 base and J by 5 bases, 15 bases remained unmatched. Germline V gene lookup returns CDR1 SGHRS and CDR2 YFSETQ. The CDR3 length is 19 residues. The CDR3 is CASSLKPTGKGLDNSPLHF. The CDR3 DNA reads as TGCGCCAGCAGCTTGAAACCGACAGGGAAGGGGTTGGATAATTCACCCCTCCACTTT.

This clone has a count of ten or more. CDR3 sequence: CASTQRPGATEAFF. The CDR3 coding sequence is TGTGCCAGCACCCAAAGGCCAGGTGCCACTGAAGCTTTCTTT. The chain recombines TRBV6-5 with TRBJ1-1; D not certain. The CDR3 spans 14 residues. V gave up 7 bases and J gave up 4 bases, with 16 bases separating them. Germline V gives CDR1 MNHEY, CDR2 SVGAGI.

J is TRBJ1-2 and V is TRBV7-9; possible D gene TRBD1, 6 bases. Germline V gives CDR1 SEHNR, CDR2 FQNEAQ (reference sequence). Trimming took off 1 base at V and 4 bases at J, with 7 bases between the two ends. This CDR3 has 13 residues. The CDR3 region is CASSLDRAYGYTF. The CDR3 DNA reads as TGTGCCAGCAGCTTAGACAGGGCCTATGGCTACACCTTC.

The J gene is TRBJ2-2, the V gene TRBV19; weak D call: TRBD1 (5 bases). The CDR3 loop spans 16 amino acids. V was cut by 1 base and J by 0 bases, with 9 bases left in between. Germline V gene data show CDR1 as LNHDA and CDR2 as SQIVND (reference sequence). The CDR3 DNA is TGTGCCAGTAGTATAGGACAGATAGCGAACACCGGGGAGCTGTTTTTT. Protein sequence: CASSIGQIANTGELFF.

CDR3 DNA: TGTGCCAGCAAACCAGGGGGAACCACCTATGGCTACACCTTC. Protein sequence: CASKPGGTTYGYTF. V is TRBV7-6 and J is TRBJ1-2; 7 bases fit TRBD1. Germline V lookup: CDR1 SGHVS, CDR2 FNYEAQ. Unmatched junction bases numbered 9, after V lost 7 bases and J lost 4 bases. CDR3 length: 14 residues.

This clone appeared a few times. The chain has TRBV28 and TRBJ2-1; 7 nucleotides match TRBD1. The CDR3 runs to 12 residues. V shed 4 bases, J shed 8 bases, and the junction held 2 bases outside the gene matches. Germline assignment: CDR1 MDHEN and CDR2 SYDVKM. The CDR3 DNA reads TGTGCCAGCAGTTCAACAGGGGATGAGCAGTTCTTC. Its translation: CASSSTGDEQFF.

The chain has TRBV19 and TRBJ1-4, with D unresolved. The CDR3 is 15 amino acids. Germline CDR1 reads LNHDA; CDR2 reads SQIVND (reference sequence). The V and J ends lost 6 bases and 0 bases respectively, with 11 bases between them. The CDR3 spells CASRLTPATNEKLFF. The CDR3 nucleotides read TGTGCCAGTAGGTTGACACCTGCAACTAATGAAAAACTGTTTTTT.

A note on this clone: One end of the junction fails to match germline, which may point to a read error. V and J are TRBV6-1 and TRBJ1-1; tentative D call: TRBD1 (6 bases). This CDR3 is built from 16 residues. CDR1 is MNHNS, CDR2 SASEGT, per germline. CDR3 coding DNA: TGTGCCAGCAATGAACCAGGGGATGTGGGGAACACTGAAGCTTTCTTT. This sequence encodes CASNEPGDVGNTEAFF.

The rearrangement uses TRBV19 and TRBJ2-1, with D unresolved. Trimming took off 5 bases at V and 5 bases at J, with 4 bases between the two ends. Germline values: CDR1 LNHDA, CDR2 SQIVND (reference sequence). This CDR3 comprises 11 residues. Written as DNA, the CDR3 is TGTGCCAGTAGTCGTGACAATGAGCAGTTCTTC. Its translation: CASSRDNEQFF. Looking up the rest from reference TRBV19 and TRBJ2-1 gives the full variable domain: DGGITQSPKYLFRKEGQNVTLSCEQNLNHDAMYWYRQDPGQGLRLIYYSQIVNDFQKGDIAEGYSVSREKKESFPLTVTSAQKNPTAFYLCASSRDNEQFFGPGTRLTVL.

This clone was seen once. The J gene is TRBJ2-1, the V gene TRBV11-2, with D uncertain. The V end was cut by 3 bases, the J end by 16 bases, with 19 bases between. CDR3 size: 13 residues. Germline CDR1 is SGHAT and CDR2 is FQNNGV. This CDR3 is CASSLPELGRSFF. The CDR3 DNA is TGTGCCAGCAGCTTGCCCGAGCTGGGTAGGTCATTCTTC.

The sample holds one count of this clone. The V gene is TRBV7-8, the J gene TRBJ2-7; D ambiguous. Trimming shortened V by 3 bases and J by 3 bases, and 9 bases separated the two germline ends. The germline gives CDR1 SGHVS, CDR2 FQNEAQ. This CDR3 is 13 amino acids long. CDR3 DNA: TGTGCCAGCAGCTTTAGCAACAGCTACGAGCAGTACTTC. Translation gives CASSFSNSYEQYF.

The chain couples TRBV7-8 to TRBJ1-1, with D maybe TRBD1 (5 bases). V was trimmed by 5 bases and J by 4 bases, leaving 17 bases between them. This CDR3 comprises 15 residues. The germline CDR1 and CDR2 sequences are SGHVS and FQNEAQ. DNA of the CDR3: TGTGCCAGCAGCCCAGGGTTACTTTGGGCCACTGAAGCTTTCTTT. This encodes CASSPGLLWATEAFF.

The J gene is TRBJ2-3, the V gene TRBV6-5; D is perhaps TRBD2 (5 bases). Germline assignment: CDR1 MNHEY and CDR2 SVGAGI. The CDR3 loop spans 15 amino acids. V lost 2 bases and J lost 0, with 9 bases in between. The DNA of the CDR3 is TGTGCCAGCAGTTACCGGGGATCTAGCACAGATACGCAGTATTTT. Translating it yields CASSYRGSSTDTQYF.

This chain links TRBV19 with TRBJ1-5, with 7 bases matching TRBD1. V lost 5 bases to trimming and J lost 3 bases; unmatched junction nucleotides: 7. Germline CDR1 reads LNHDA; CDR2 reads SQIVND (reference sequence). This CDR3 has 15 residues. The CDR3 here is CASSSTGDDNQPQHF. Here the CDR3 DNA reads TGTGCCAGTAGTTCTACAGGGGACGACAATCAGCCCCAGCATTTT. Supplemented by reference TRBV19 and TRBJ1-5, the full variable domain reads DGGITQSPKYLFRKEGQNVTLSCEQNLNHDAMYWYRQDPGQGLRLIYYSQIVNDFQKGDIAEGYSVSREKKESFPLTVTSAQKNPTAFYLCASSSTGDDNQPQHFGDGTRLSIL.

The rearrangement links TRBV10-1 to TRBJ1-2, with 8 bases lining up with TRBD1. Germline V gives CDR1 WNHNN, CDR2 SYGVQD (reference sequence). The CDR3 consists of 16 residues. The junction had 10 bases not matched to a gene; V was cut back by 3 bases and J by 4 bases. The CDR3 protein is CASSEAGTGTIYGYTF. The CDR3 DNA reads as TGCGCCAGCAGTGAAGCCGGGACAGGAACAATCTATGGCTACACCTTC.

This chain links TRBV27 with TRBJ1-2, with 7 bases fitting TRBD1. The V segment lost 2 bases and the J segment 8 bases; nucleotides outside the gene matches: 5. Germline V gene data show CDR1 as MNHEY and CDR2 as SMNVEV (reference sequence). The CDR3 totals 13 residues. Here the CDR3 DNA reads TGTGCCAGCAGTTTAGAGGGGGCTGGAGGCTACACCTTC. Translating gives CASSLEGAGGYTF.

The chain uses TRBV7-2 and TRBJ1-6; 8 bases are a match to TRBD1. The V gene's germline CDR1 is SGHTA and CDR2 FQGNSA. The CDR3 has 15 residues. J gave up 5 bases and V 3 bases, and 3 bases lay outside the gene matches. CDR3 coding DNA: TGTGCCAGCAGCTTCAGGGGGCTGGATAATTCACCCCTCCACTTT. It encodes CASSFRGLDNSPLHF.

The V and J genes are TRBV28 and TRBJ1-6; D is perhaps TRBD1 (6 bases). Trimming removed 3 bases at V and 9 bases at J, with 15 bases between. From germline, CDR1 is MDHEN and CDR2 SYDVKM. The CDR3 runs to 15 residues. In DNA, the CDR3 is TGTGCCAGCAGTTTGGGGGGCGTCGAGGGTTCACCCCTCCACTTT. It specifies CASSLGGVEGSPLHF.

The V and J genes are TRBV6-5 and TRBJ2-5; 14 positions agree with TRBD2. V dropped 5 bases and J dropped 13; count of bases not matched to a gene: 12. This CDR3 has 15 amino acids. Germline lookup yields CDR1 MNHEY and CDR2 SVGAGI. CDR3 protein: CASSPSGTSGGQRYF. CDR3 coding DNA: TGTGCCAGCAGTCCCTCCGGGACTAGCGGGGGCCAACGGTACTTC.

The rearrangement joins TRBV6-5 to TRBJ2-7; 10 positions agree with TRBD1. Germline lookup yields CDR1 MNHEY and CDR2 SVGAGI. This CDR3 is 14 amino acids long. With 2 bases clipped from V and 9 bases from J, the junction kept 7 bases outside the gene matches. The CDR3: CASSYGGTGDVQYF. The CDR3, as DNA: TGTGCCAGCAGTTACGGCGGGACAGGGGATGTGCAGTACTTC.

The gene calls are TRBV5-1 and TRBJ1-2, with a tentative D call TRBD1 (5 bases). Trimming took off 0 bases at V and 0 bases at J, with 9 bases between the two ends. CDR3 length: 15 residues. Germline loops: CDR1 SGHRS, CDR2 YFSETQ. The CDR3 nucleotides read TGCGCCAGCAGCTTGGAGGGGTTTGCTAACTATGGCTACACCTTC. Protein: CASSLEGFANYGYTF.

The rearrangement joins TRBV5-1 to TRBJ2-3; no firm D call. Trimming cost V 2 bases and J 3 bases, with 16 bases left between them. This CDR3 is 16 amino acids long. Germline CDR1 SGHRS, CDR2 YFSETQ. The CDR3 spells CASSFDGYPRTDTQYF. CDR3 DNA sequence: TGCGCCAGCAGCTTTGATGGATATCCGCGAACAGATACGCAGTATTTT.

The V gene is TRBV19, the J gene TRBJ1-6, with D possibly being TRBD1 (6 bases). The CDR3 consists of 15 residues. V lost 4 bases to trimming and J lost 7 bases, with 14 bases between them. CDR1 LNHDA and CDR2 SQIVND come from the germline V gene (reference sequence). CDR3 sequence: CASSTETGRNSPLHF. The CDR3 DNA follows: TGTGCCAGTAGTACGGAGACAGGCCGAAATTCACCCCTCCACTTT. The full variable domain, its missing parts supplied by reference TRBV19 and TRBJ1-6, is DGGITQSPKYLFRKEGQNVTLSCEQNLNHDAMYWYRQDPGQGLRLIYYSQIVNDFQKGDIAEGYSVSREKKESFPLTVTSAQKNPTAFYLCASSTETGRNSPLHFGNGTRLTVT.

This clone was counted once. The CDR3: CASSPLDRTNTDTQYF. The CDR3 bases are TGTGCCAGCTCACCCCTGGATCGAACTAACACAGATACGCAGTATTTT. This chain joins TRBV18 and TRBJ2-3, with no clear D. Trimming took off 3 bases at V and 2 bases at J, with 15 bases between the two ends. Germline CDR1 is KGHSH and CDR2 is LQKENI. This CDR3 has 16 amino acids. The entire variable domain, with the rest obtained from reference TRBV18 and TRBJ2-3, is as follows: NAGVMQNPRHLVRRRGQEARLRCSPMKGHSHVYWYRQLPEEGLKFMVYLQKENIIDESGMPKERFSAEFPKEGPSILRIQQVVRGDSAAYFCASSPLDRTNTDTQYFGPGTRLTVL.

J is TRBJ2-2 and V is TRBV5-1; D remains ambiguous. V was pared by 2 bases and J by 0 bases, with 11 bases between. Germline V gene data show CDR1 as SGHRS and CDR2 as YFSETQ. This CDR3 is 16 amino acids long. The CDR3 DNA is TGCGCCAGCAGCTTACAGCCAAACGCGAACACCGGGGAGCTGTTTTTT. Translating gives CASSLQPNANTGELFF.

The CDR3 nucleotides read TGTGCCAGTAGTATGGGATCCGGGTGGGGCACTGAAGCTTTCTTT. It specifies CASSMGSGWGTEAFF. This rearrangement joins TRBV19 to TRBJ1-1; no definite D call. V was cut by 3 bases and J by 4 bases, with 15 bases left in between. This CDR3 region has 15 residues. Germline loops: CDR1 LNHDA, CDR2 SQIVND (reference sequence).

The chain joins TRBV19 to TRBJ1-5; D may be TRBD1 (6 bases). V was clipped by 7 bases and J by 2 bases, with 15 bases between them. Germline CDR1 reads LNHDA; CDR2 reads SQIVND (reference sequence). This CDR3 is built from 15 residues. The CDR3 reads CASKGGGAGNQPQHF. Here the CDR3 DNA reads TGTGCCAGTAAGGGGGGGGGCGCGGGCAATCAGCCCCAGCATTTT. Full variable domain (missing parts from reference TRBV19 and TRBJ1-5): DGGITQSPKYLFRKEGQNVTLSCEQNLNHDAMYWYRQDPGQGLRLIYYSQIVNDFQKGDIAEGYSVSREKKESFPLTVTSAQKNPTAFYLCASKGGGAGNQPQHFGDGTRLSIL.

The genes are TRBV3-1 (or the pseudogene TRBV3-2) and TRBJ2-7; 9 bases are shared with TRBD1. Trimming removed 5 bases from V and 2 bases from J; junction bases left unmatched: 7. In germline, CDR1 is LGHDT, CDR2 YNNKEL (reference sequence). There are 15 residues in the CDR3. CDR3: CASSRTGTGPYEQYF. In nucleotides, the CDR3 is TGTGCCAGCAGCAGAACCGGGACAGGGCCCTACGAGCAGTACTTC.